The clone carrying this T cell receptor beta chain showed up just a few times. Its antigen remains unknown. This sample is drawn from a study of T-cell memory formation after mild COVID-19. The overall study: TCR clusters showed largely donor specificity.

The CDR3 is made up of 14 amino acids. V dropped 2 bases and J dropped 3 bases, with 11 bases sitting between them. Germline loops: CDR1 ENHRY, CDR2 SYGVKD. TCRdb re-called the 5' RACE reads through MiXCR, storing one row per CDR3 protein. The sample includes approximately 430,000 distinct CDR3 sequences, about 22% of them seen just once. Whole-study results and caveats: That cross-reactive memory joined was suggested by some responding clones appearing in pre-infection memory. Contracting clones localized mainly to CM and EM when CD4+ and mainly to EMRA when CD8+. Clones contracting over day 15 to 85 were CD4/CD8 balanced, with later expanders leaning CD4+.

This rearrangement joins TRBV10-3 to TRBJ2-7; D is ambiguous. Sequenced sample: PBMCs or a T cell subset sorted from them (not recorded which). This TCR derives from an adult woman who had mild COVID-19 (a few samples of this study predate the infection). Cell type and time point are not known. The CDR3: CAISELAGFYEQYF. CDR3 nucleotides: TGTGCCATCAGTGAGCTGGCAGGCTTCTACGAGCAGTACTTC.